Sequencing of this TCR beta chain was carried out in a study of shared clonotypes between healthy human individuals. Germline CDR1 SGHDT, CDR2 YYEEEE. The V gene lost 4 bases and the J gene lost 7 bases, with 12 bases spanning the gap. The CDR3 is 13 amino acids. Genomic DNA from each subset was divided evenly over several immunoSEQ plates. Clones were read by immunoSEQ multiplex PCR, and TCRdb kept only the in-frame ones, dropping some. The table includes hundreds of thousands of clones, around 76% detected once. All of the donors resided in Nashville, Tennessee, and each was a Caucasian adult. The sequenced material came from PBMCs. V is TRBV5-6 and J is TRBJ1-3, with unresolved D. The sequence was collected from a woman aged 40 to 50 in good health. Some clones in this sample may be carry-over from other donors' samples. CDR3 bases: TGTGCCAGCAGCCTGGGTACTGAGAACACCATATATTTT. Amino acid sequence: CASSLGTENTIYF.